Below, 9 T cell receptor beta chains from the same sample are listed, as sequenced in a study of T-cell reconstitution after alpha-beta-depleted transplantation in children. Construction of the TCRbeta library involved unique molecular identifiers. TCRdb reprocessed the PCR reads via MiXCR and lists one record per CDR3 protein. The repertoire holds about 480,000 distinct CDR3 sequences, with about 12% as singletons. Sequences were derived from PBMCs from the stem cell graft donor, sampled from the stem cell graft. All receptors derive from a human donor who donated a stem cell graft to a child with combined immunodeficiency.

The chain recombines TRBV6-5 with TRBJ2-1; no clear D gene. CDR1 is MNHEY and CDR2 is SVGAGI in the germline V gene. The CDR3 contains 15 residues. V dropped 0 bases and J dropped 5 bases, with 11 bases sitting between them. CDR3 DNA: TGTGCCAGCAGTTACTCCTGGACCGCCAACAATGAGCAGTTCTTC. The encoded protein is CASSYSWTANNEQFF.

The rearrangement joins TRBV3-1 to TRBJ2-1, with D unresolved. The CDR3 has 14 residues. CDR1 is LGHDT, CDR2 YNNKEL, per germline (reference sequence). Trimming cost V 4 bases and J 7 bases, with 14 bases left between them. The CDR3 DNA is TGTGCCAGCAGCCCAGACTCTAGAGGTAATGAGCAGTTCTTC. Residues: CASSPDSRGNEQFF.

This clonotype was counted only a few times. The chain combines TRBV12-3 or TRBV12-4 with TRBJ2-3; D gene unclear. There are 19 residues in the CDR3. V lost 5 bases, J lost 0 bases, and 24 bases lay in between. In nucleotides, the CDR3 is TGTGCCAGCAGTACCCGTGACGCCGGAACCCCATTTAGCACAGATACGCAGTATTTT. The encoded protein is CASSTRDAGTPFSTDTQYF.

This clonotype has a handful of counts. The chain couples TRBV5-1 to TRBJ2-3; TRBD1 or TRBD2 may be the D gene (5 bases each). V lost 0 bases to trimming and J lost 4 bases, with 9 bases between them. The CDR3 has 14 amino acids. Germline V gene lookup returns CDR1 SGHRS and CDR2 YFSETQ. CDR3 sequence: CASSLGDGADTQYF. The CDR3 DNA sequence: TGCGCCAGCAGCTTGGGGGACGGGGCAGATACGCAGTATTTT.

The chain links TRBV29-1 to TRBJ2-7; no definite D call. The germline gives CDR1 SQVTM, CDR2 ANQGSEA. This CDR3 is built from 12 residues. The ends were cut back, 4 bases at V and 5 bases at J, with 12 bases in the middle. DNA for the CDR3: TGCAGCGTTGTTGTGTTGGGCCACGAGCAGTACTTC. It specifies CSVVVLGHEQYF.

A few counts support this clonotype. This chain uses TRBV6-5 with TRBJ2-7; 7 bases map to TRBD1. Looked up from germline, CDR1 is MNHEY and CDR2 is SVGAGI. The CDR3 spans 16 residues. The junction had 9 bases not matched to a gene; V was cut back by 4 bases and J by 0 bases. CDR3 nucleotides: TGTGCCAGCAGTTCGTTCCCGGGACAGAGCTCCTACGAGCAGTACTTC. Its protein product is CASSSFPGQSSYEQYF.

This clonotype was seen more than once but under ten times. The J gene is TRBJ2-5, the V gene TRBV27, with D possibly being TRBD1 (7 bases). The CDR3 runs 15 residues. Germline V gives CDR1 MNHEY, CDR2 SMNVEV (reference sequence). V lost 3 bases and J lost 5, with 16 bases in between. CDR3 nucleotides: TGTGCCAGCAGTTTGACTAGGGGGCTTTGGGAGACCCAGTACTTC. Its protein is CASSLTRGLWETQYF.

The rearrangement uses TRBV6-2 or TRBV6-3 and TRBJ2-3, with TRBD1 matching over 9 bases. V dropped 5 bases and J dropped 0; count of bases not matched to a gene: 9. The CDR3 has 17 amino acids. Germline V CDR1 and CDR2: MNHEY, SVGEGT. CDR3 nucleotides: TGTGCCAGCAGTCTCTCCTGGACAGGGGTTAGCACAGATACGCAGTATTTT. Protein product: CASSLSWTGVSTDTQYF.

The CDR3 sequence is CASSKRDLHPYEQYF. CDR3 bases: TGTGCCAGCAGCAAACGGGACTTGCATCCTTACGAGCAGTACTTC. J is TRBJ2-7 and V is TRBV21-1; the tabulated D call, TRBD2, remains unverified against the DNA. TRBV21-1 is tagged as a pseudogene. The CDR3 is made up of 15 amino acids.